Shown below are 14 T cell receptor beta chains from a single sample sequenced in a study of cytomegalovirus exposure and HLA in healthy donors. The study ran its PCR with 60 Vbeta and 13 Jbeta primers. Clones were read by immunoSEQ multiplex PCR, and TCRdb kept only the in-frame ones, dropping some. The sample consists of roughly 160,000 clones, 77% of them appearing once. The sample comprised PBMCs. The receptors here all came from a woman in her thirties in good health and CMV-seronegative.

The chain links TRBV9 to TRBJ2-5; TRBD2 matches at 8 bases. Germline CDR1 reads SGDLS; CDR2 reads YYNGEE. The V segment lost 4 bases and the J segment 4 bases; nucleotides outside the gene matches: 12. CDR3 length: 16 amino acids. Here the CDR3 reads CASSPSSGSGLETQYF. The CDR3 region has the DNA TGTGCCAGCAGCCCGTCAAGCGGGAGTGGGTTAGAGACCCAGTACTTC.

This clone was seen only a few times. The rearrangement uses TRBV7-6 and TRBJ2-5; TRBD2 is a possible D gene (7 bases). The germline V gene encodes CDR1 SGHVS and CDR2 FNYEAQ. Trimming removed 3 bases at V and 2 bases at J, with 16 bases between. The CDR3 consists of 16 residues. The CDR3 reads CASSFGGGAGQETQYF. In DNA form, the CDR3 reads TGTGCCAGCAGCTTCGGAGGGGGGGCGGGTCAAGAGACCCAGTACTTC.

This clone was observed once. The gene calls are TRBV7-9 and TRBJ2-7, with D uncertain. This CDR3 contains 13 residues. The germline V and J ends were trimmed by 5 bases and 6 bases, with 14 bases remaining between them. Germline lookup yields CDR1 SEHNR and CDR2 FQNEAQ (reference sequence). CDR3 coding DNA: TGTGCCAGCAGCCCGGAGAGGCGTCGCGAGCAGTACTTC. Translating it yields CASSPERRREQYF.

The chain has TRBV10-3 and TRBJ1-4; D remains unclear. The V and J ends lost 3 bases and 8 bases respectively, with 16 bases between them. Germline V CDR1 and CDR2: ENHRY, SYGVKD. This CDR3 has 15 amino acids. CDR3 region: CAISESQSLREKLFF. The CDR3 DNA reads TGTGCCATCAGTGAAAGCCAGTCGTTGAGGGAAAAACTGTTTTTT.

As concerns this clone: One end of the junction fails to match germline, which may point to a read error. This chain links TRBV18 with TRBJ2-4, with 12 bases fitting TRBD2. CDR3 length equals 15 residues. The germline V gene encodes CDR1 KGHSH and CDR2 LQKENI. CDR3 loop: CASSPPPTSGGGLNF. For the CDR3, the DNA is TGTGCCAGCTCACCACCCCCGACTAGCGGGGGAGGGTTAAACTTC.

The rearrangement links TRBV18 to TRBJ2-7; TRBD1 agrees at 8 bases. Germline V lookup: CDR1 KGHSH, CDR2 LQKENI. V was pared by 5 bases and J by 3 bases, with 6 bases of the junction left unmatched. The CDR3 is 14 residues long. The CDR3 protein is CASSMGQVYYEQYF. Here the CDR3 DNA reads TGTGCCAGCTCAATGGGACAGGTGTACTACGAGCAGTACTTC.

The chain links TRBV19 to TRBJ2-1; TRBD2 aligns across 7 bases. Trimming cost V 4 bases and J 0 bases; bases outside gene matches: 9. The CDR3 totals 17 residues. The germline gives CDR1 LNHDA, CDR2 SQIVND (reference sequence). CDR3 residues: CASSKRLAQSSYNEQFF. The CDR3, as DNA: TGTGCCAGTAGTAAAAGACTAGCTCAGAGCTCCTACAATGAGCAGTTCTTC. Full variable domain (missing parts from reference TRBV19 and TRBJ2-1): DGGITQSPKYLFRKEGQNVTLSCEQNLNHDAMYWYRQDPGQGLRLIYYSQIVNDFQKGDIAEGYSVSREKKESFPLTVTSAQKNPTAFYLCASSKRLAQSSYNEQFFGPGTRLTVL.

CDR3 DNA sequence: TGTGCCACGGGTAAGCCCCAGAACACTGAAGCTTTCTTT. Residues: CATGKPQNTEAFF. This rearrangement joins TRBV27 to TRBJ1-1, with D unclear. From germline, CDR1 is MNHEY and CDR2 SMNVEV (reference sequence). V was shortened by 10 bases and J by 1 base, with 13 bases between the two germline ends. This CDR3 comprises 13 residues.

This chain joins TRBV27 and TRBJ2-1, with a weak D call TRBD2 (5 bases). CDR3 length equals 14 residues. Germline V gene sequence: CDR1 MNHEY, CDR2 SMNVEV (reference sequence). V lost 6 bases and J 1 base, leaving 10 bases between the germline ends. This CDR3 reads CASSQSGSYNEQFF. Written as DNA, the CDR3 is TGTGCCAGCAGCCAATCGGGATCCTACAATGAGCAGTTCTTC.

The rearrangement uses TRBV5-1 and TRBJ2-7; TRBD1 matches 7 bases. The germline V gene has CDR1 SGHRS and CDR2 YFSETQ. The CDR3 loop spans 16 amino acids. The J segment lost 2 bases and the V segment lost 0 bases, leaving 8 bases of the junction unmatched. The CDR3 bases are TGCGCCAGCAGCTTGGCCGGTGGGACAGCAACCTACGAGCAGTACTTC. Its translation is CASSLAGGTATYEQYF.

This clone was counted a few times. The chain carries TRBV19 and TRBJ1-4; D ambiguous. Looked up from germline, CDR1 is LNHDA and CDR2 is SQIVND (reference sequence). This CDR3 is built from 14 residues. V lost 7 bases, J lost 8 bases, and 17 bases lay in between. The CDR3 DNA follows: TGTGCCAGTACCCCCGGAGAGGGAGGGGAAAAACTGTTTTTT. This translates into CASTPGEGGEKLFF.

The J gene is TRBJ1-6, the V gene TRBV27; D is uncertain. Germline V CDR1 and CDR2: MNHEY, SMNVEV (reference sequence). Deletions cut 1 base from V and 5 bases from J, with 9 bases between. This CDR3 contains 15 residues. CDR3 in amino acids: CASSLFIDNNSPLHF. The CDR3 DNA sequence: TGTGCCAGCAGTTTATTCATTGACAATAATTCACCCCTCCACTTT.

CDR3 amino acids: CASSQAGQGQHGYTF. In DNA form, the CDR3 reads TGCGCCAGCAGCCAAGCGGGACAGGGGCAGCATGGCTACACCTTC. The rearrangement uses TRBV4-3 and TRBJ1-2, with 10 bases fitting TRBD1. The CDR3 is made up of 15 amino acids. Per germline, CDR1 LGHNA and CDR2 YSLEER. J gave up 6 bases and V 1 base, and 5 bases lay outside the gene matches.

This clone was picked up a small number of times. The V gene is TRBV18, the J gene TRBJ2-3; 7 positions match TRBD2. CDR1 KGHSH and CDR2 LQKENI come from the germline V gene. CDR3 length equals 18 residues. Trimming at V came to 1 base and at J to 3 bases, leaving 13 bases not matched to a gene. DNA for the CDR3: TGTGCCAGCTCACCACGAGGCAGCGGGGCGTCGGTAACAGATACGCAGTATTTT. As protein: CASSPRGSGASVTDTQYF.